One sample yielded the 2 T cell receptor beta chains listed below, sequenced in a study of blood T cell repertoires in COVID-19. Clones were sequenced by immunoSEQ multiplex PCR, and TCRdb holds only the in-frame ones, with some missing. This table holds a few hundred thousand clones, approximately 90% found once. The sample comprised peripheral blood. Receptors originate from a man aged 25-45 years with acute or convalescent COVID-19.

The chain carries TRBV3-1 (or the pseudogene TRBV3-2) and TRBJ1-4; D unclear. Looked up from germline, CDR1 is LGHDT and CDR2 is YNNKEL (reference sequence). CDR3 size: 13 residues. V was trimmed by 4 bases and J by 5 bases, leaving 8 bases between them. For the CDR3, the DNA is TGTGCCAGCAGCCTCACAGAAAATGAAAAACTGTTTTTT. As protein: CASSLTENEKLFF.

The rearrangement links TRBV5-1 to TRBJ2-5, with D tentatively TRBD1 (5 bases). CDR1 and CDR2 from the germline V gene are SGHRS and YFSETQ. The CDR3 spans 14 residues. V was pared by 4 bases and J by 2 bases, with 12 bases between. This CDR3 is CASSPRQIQETQYF. The CDR3 DNA is TGCGCCAGCAGCCCGAGACAGATACAAGAGACCCAGTACTTC.